What follows are 12 T cell receptor beta chains derived from one specimen sequenced in a study of CD4 T cells in relation to SARS-CoV-2 and coronaviruses. Antigens of these TCRs are unknown. The table came from immunoSEQ multiplex PCR; TCRdb's copy has only in-frame clones and leaves some out. The repertoire holds 20,000 to 30,000 clones, approximately 70% seen once, with 20% to 25% in the top ten. The unexposed donors gave CD4+ T cells in about 2010-2019, prior to COVID-19. Isolation of CD4+ T cells took place after approximately eleven days in culture. The specimen sequenced was CD4+ T cells from PBMCs, cultured in vitro. All receptors derive from a human donor in good health.

The genes are TRBV3-1 (or the pseudogene TRBV3-2) and TRBJ1-5; a weak D match, TRBD1 (5 bases). This CDR3 region has 15 residues. Germline V lookup: CDR1 LGHDT, CDR2 YNNKEL (reference sequence). Between the trimmed V and J ends, which lost 4 bases and 1 base, there was a span of 11 bases. CDR3: CASSPTRQSNQPQHF. CDR3 bases: TGTGCCAGCAGCCCTACCCGACAGAGCAATCAGCCCCAGCATTTT.

This chain connects TRBV5-1 to TRBJ2-1, with D perhaps matching TRBD2 (6 bases). V dropped 4 bases and J dropped 0 bases, with 23 bases sitting between them. Germline CDR1 is SGHRS and CDR2 is YFSETQ. The CDR3 extends over 19 amino acids. In DNA form, the CDR3 reads TGCGCCAGCAGCCAAACGGGGACTTATGGCGGAAACTCCTACAATGAGCAGTTCTTC. Translation gives CASSQTGTYGGNSYNEQFF.

This clone has more than one count but fewer than ten. J is TRBJ1-6 and V is TRBV7-2, with D possibly matching TRBD1 (5 bases). CDR3 length equals 17 residues. CDR1 and CDR2 (germline): SGHTA, FQGNSA. The V end lost 1 base, the J end lost 6 bases, and 16 bases lay between the germline ends. The CDR3 DNA is TGTGCCAGCAGCTTAGGAGGGGTTGGAGCAGGTAATTCACCCCTCCACTTT. Its protein product is CASSLGGVGAGNSPLHF.

The chain joins TRBV5-8 to TRBJ1-2, with D tentatively TRBD1 (6 bases). Per the germline V gene, CDR1 is SGHTS and CDR2 is YDEGEE. V lost 4 bases, J lost 0 bases, and 7 bases lay in between. The CDR3 extends over 13 amino acids. This chain's CDR3 is CASSRTANYGYTF. In nucleotides, the CDR3 is TGTGCCAGCAGCCGGACAGCTAACTATGGCTACACCTTC.

The V and J genes are TRBV6-5 and TRBJ1-2; TRBD1 might be the D (5 bases). V lost 0 bases to trimming and J lost 10 bases, with 15 bases between them. The CDR3 contains 14 residues. Germline CDR1 and CDR2: MNHEY and SVGAGI. The CDR3 spells CASSYSYEGPYYTF. The CDR3 DNA follows: TGTGCCAGCAGTTACTCGTACGAGGGGCCCTACTACACCTTC.

The V call is TRBV28, the J call TRBJ1-2; 7 nucleotides align to TRBD1. Germline CDR1 and CDR2: MDHEN and SYDVKM. With V trimmed by 5 bases and J by 3 bases, 6 bases remained unmatched. This CDR3 has 14 residues. The CDR3: CASSTRDRYYGYTF. CDR3 DNA sequence: TGTGCCAGCAGTACCCGGGACAGATACTATGGCTACACCTTC.

The chain joins TRBV5-4 to TRBJ2-5, with TRBD2 matching over 8 bases. The CDR3 is 14 residues long. With V trimmed by 5 bases and J by 2 bases, 5 bases remained unmatched. Germline-derived CDR1 and CDR2 are SGHNT and YYREEE (reference sequence). The CDR3 bases are TGTGCCAGCAGTACTAGCGGTTATCAAGAGACCCAGTACTTC. It yields the protein CASSTSGYQETQYF.

This clone turned up a few times. V gene TRBV11-2 combines with J gene TRBJ2-3, with TRBD2 identical over 8 bases. CDR3 length: 14 amino acids. The trim removed 10 bases at V and 0 bases at J, leaving 6 bases unmatched. The germline CDR1 and CDR2 sequences are SGHAT and FQNNGV. CDR3 loop: CATNSGASTDTQYF. For the CDR3, the DNA is TGTGCCACCAATAGCGGGGCAAGCACAGATACGCAGTATTTT. Filled out from reference TRBV11-2 and TRBJ2-3, the complete variable domain reads EAGVAQSPRYKIIEKRQSVAFWCNPISGHATLYWYQQILGQGPKLLIQFQNNGVVDDSQLPKDRFSAERLKGVDSTLKIQPAKLEDSAVYLCATNSGASTDTQYFGPGTRLTVL.

The gene calls are TRBV29-1 and TRBJ2-7, with D possibly called TRBD1 or TRBD2 (5 bases each). CDR3 length equals 13 residues. Trimming removed 4 bases from V and 0 bases from J, with 10 bases in between. In germline, CDR1 is SQVTM, CDR2 ANQGSEA. In DNA, the CDR3 is TGCAGCGTTGCCGGGACCCGCTCCTACGAGCAGTACTTC. Translation gives CSVAGTRSYEQYF.

The chain employs TRBV5-1 and TRBJ2-5, with 7 bases lining up with TRBD1. CDR3 size: 16 residues. The J segment lost 5 bases and the V segment lost 0 bases, leaving 10 bases of the junction unmatched. Per germline, CDR1 SGHRS and CDR2 YFSETQ. The CDR3 DNA sequence: TGCGCCAGCAGCTTGGCCCAGGGTAGGGGGCGGGAGACCCAGTACTTC. This encodes CASSLAQGRGRETQYF.

A few counts support this clone. The chain uses TRBV3-1 (or the pseudogene TRBV3-2) and TRBJ1-5, with no clear D. Per germline, CDR1 LGHDT and CDR2 YNNKEL (reference sequence). This CDR3 contains 13 residues. V was pared by 0 bases and J by 5 bases, with 5 bases between. The CDR3: CASSQERYQPQHF. CDR3 bases: TGTGCCAGCAGCCAAGAGCGGTATCAGCCCCAGCATTTT.

The J gene is TRBJ2-7, the V gene TRBV11-2; no firm D call. Germline assignment: CDR1 SGHAT and CDR2 FQNNGV. This CDR3 has 15 amino acids. Trimming cost V 0 bases and J 0 bases, with 9 bases left between them. CDR3 in amino acids: CASSLDFASSYEQYF. The CDR3 DNA reads TGTGCCAGCAGCTTAGATTTTGCCAGCTCCTACGAGCAGTACTTC.